One sample yielded the 23 T cell receptor beta chains listed below, sequenced in a study of blood T cell repertoires in COVID-19. Using immunoSEQ multiplex PCR, the repertoire was profiled, and TCRdb retains in-frame clones only, with some absent. The sample lists approximately 83,000 clones, roughly 79% occurring once. Material: peripheral blood. These receptors originate from a woman aged 80 or over with acute or convalescent COVID-19.

Comments on this clone: At the DNA level, this CDR3 is encoded by other sequences in the same sample as well. The rearrangement uses TRBV19 and TRBJ1-2; TRBD1 matches 7 bases. CDR3 length: 13 residues. CDR1 is LNHDA, CDR2 SQIVND, per germline (reference sequence). The trim removed 6 bases at V and 2 bases at J, leaving 3 bases unmatched. The CDR3 loop reads CASSPDRNYGYTF. CDR3 nucleotides: TGTGCCAGTAGCCCGGACAGGAACTATGGCTACACCTTC.

The chain uses TRBV30 and TRBJ1-2, with D hard to call. V lost 3 bases and J lost 7, with 12 bases in between. The CDR3 totals 12 residues. Looked up from germline, CDR1 is GTSNPN and CDR2 is SVGIG (reference sequence). The CDR3 protein is CAWRPLWAGYTF. The CDR3 region has the DNA TGTGCCTGGAGGCCTCTCTGGGCTGGCTACACCTTC.

The chain has TRBV7-2 and TRBJ1-3, with 7 bases that match TRBD1. The CDR3 loop spans 16 amino acids. Germline V gives CDR1 SGHTA, CDR2 FQGNSA. V dropped 3 bases and J dropped 4; count of bases not matched to a gene: 9. Here the CDR3 reads CASSFDATGTGNTIYF. The CDR3 coding sequence is TGTGCCAGCAGCTTCGACGCGACAGGGACGGGAAACACCATATATTTT.

The chain joins TRBV5-1 to TRBJ2-6; 9 bases match TRBD1. Trimming cost V 4 bases and J 2 bases; bases outside gene matches: 4. Germline lookup yields CDR1 SGHRS and CDR2 YFSETQ. The CDR3 totals 16 residues. CDR3 amino acids: CASSDTGGPGANVLTF. DNA for the CDR3: TGCGCCAGCAGCGACACAGGGGGCCCTGGGGCCAACGTCCTGACTTTC.

This clone was detected only a few times. The rearrangement uses TRBV18 and TRBJ1-1; D remains ambiguous. Trimming took off 3 bases at V and 1 base at J, with 6 bases between the two ends. Per germline, CDR1 KGHSH and CDR2 LQKENI. The CDR3 totals 13 residues. The CDR3 loop reads CASSPQKNTEAFF. CDR3 nucleotide sequence: TGTGCCAGCTCACCCCAGAAGAACACTGAAGCTTTCTTT.

The chain links TRBV4-3 to TRBJ1-6; tentatively, D is TRBD1 (6 bases). CDR1 LGHNA and CDR2 YSLEER come from the germline V gene. The length of the CDR3 is 15 residues. V lost 1 base, J lost 14 bases, and 18 bases lay in between. CDR3 in DNA: TGCGCCAGCAGCCAAGCCGGGACACTCCTTTCTTCCCTCCACTTT. Amino acid sequence: CASSQAGTLLSSLHF.

Written as DNA, the CDR3 is TGCGCCAGCAGCCAAGAGACAGTTAACTATGGCTACACCTTC. Translated, it gives CASSQETVNYGYTF. The chain joins TRBV4-3 to TRBJ1-2, with D tentatively TRBD1 (5 bases). V was shortened by 0 bases and J by 1 base, with 6 bases between the two germline ends. The CDR3 spans 14 residues. Germline CDR1 and CDR2: LGHNA and YSLEER.

The V call is TRBV5-1, the J call TRBJ2-1; weak D call: TRBD1 (6 bases). Per the germline V gene, CDR1 is SGHRS and CDR2 is YFSETQ. This CDR3 contains 13 residues. The germline V and J ends were trimmed by 1 base and 6 bases, with 8 bases remaining between them. In DNA, the CDR3 is TGCGCCAGCAGCTTGACAGGGTCCAATGAGCAGTTCTTC. Protein: CASSLTGSNEQFF. Complete variable domain (other parts from reference TRBV5-1 and TRBJ2-1): KAGVTQTPRYLIKTRGQQVTLSCSPISGHRSVSWYQQTPGQGLQFLFEYFSETQRNKGNFPGRFSGRQFSNSRSEMNVSTLELGDSALYLCASSLTGSNEQFFGPGTRLTVL.

The chain couples TRBV18 to TRBJ2-5; TRBD2 is a possible D gene (6 bases). The germline V gene has CDR1 KGHSH and CDR2 LQKENI. The CDR3 consists of 16 residues. The V end was cut by 4 bases, the J end by 1 base, with 16 bases between. The CDR3 protein is CASSLFTSQGQETQYF. The CDR3 DNA reads TGTGCCAGCTCACTCTTCACTAGCCAGGGCCAAGAGACCCAGTACTTC.

V gene TRBV19 combines with J gene TRBJ2-2; D perhaps matches TRBD2 (6 bases). The length of the CDR3 is 13 residues. The germline gives CDR1 LNHDA, CDR2 SQIVND (reference sequence). V was pared by 7 bases and J by 6 bases, with 12 bases between. The CDR3 sequence: CASTRGEAGELFF. The CDR3 DNA sequence: TGTGCCAGTACCCGCGGGGAAGCCGGGGAGCTGTTTTTT.

V usage is TRBV7-3 and J usage is TRBJ2-2; 9 bases agree with TRBD1. The J segment lost 6 bases and the V segment lost 4 bases, leaving 3 bases of the junction unmatched. From germline, CDR1 is SGHTA and CDR2 FQGTGA. This CDR3 comprises 14 residues. The CDR3 nucleotides read TGTGCCAGCAGCTCGTGGACAGGGGCCGGGGAGCTGTTTTTT. This sequence encodes CASSSWTGAGELFF.

This chain joins TRBV19 and TRBJ1-1; D is uncertain. The CDR3 contains 10 residues. Germline CDR1 LNHDA, CDR2 SQIVND (reference sequence). V lost 10 bases and J 1 base, leaving 4 bases between the germline ends. The CDR3 DNA sequence: TGTGCCACCCGGAACACTGAAGCTTTCTTT. It yields the protein CATRNTEAFF.

The rearrangement links TRBV5-4 to TRBJ2-7, with a weak D call TRBD2 (6 bases). Germline assignment: CDR1 SGHNT and CDR2 YYREEE (reference sequence). Trimming removed 4 bases from V and 6 bases from J, with 17 bases in between. This CDR3 spans 14 amino acids. CDR3 DNA: TGTGCCAGCAGCGGAGGGTTCCGGCGGGGCGAGCAGTACTTC. Protein sequence: CASSGGFRRGEQYF. The full variable domain, its missing parts supplied by reference TRBV5-4 and TRBJ2-7, is ETGVTQSPTHLIKTRGQQVTLRCSSQSGHNTVSWYQQALGQGPQFIFQYYREEENGRGNFPPRFSGLQFPNYSSELNVNALELDDSALYLCASSGGFRRGEQYFGPGTRLTVT.

V gene TRBV7-9 combines with J gene TRBJ1-2; tentatively, D is TRBD1 (6 bases). CDR3 size: 13 residues. V was cut by 4 bases and J by 2 bases, with 8 bases left in between. Germline V lookup: CDR1 SEHNR, CDR2 FQNEAQ (reference sequence). For the CDR3, the DNA is TGTGCCAGCAGCTCGAGGGGGAACTATGGCTACACCTTC. It specifies CASSSRGNYGYTF. Variable domain in full (rest from reference TRBV7-9 and TRBJ1-2): DTGVSQNPRHKITKRGQNVTFRCDPISEHNRLYWYRQTLGQGPEFLTYFQNEAQLEKSRLLSDRFSAERPKGSFSTLEIQRTEQGDSAMYLCASSSRGNYGYTFGSGTRLTVV.

This sequence joins TRBV27 and TRBJ2-3, with D maybe TRBD1 (5 bases). Germline V gene data show CDR1 as MNHEY and CDR2 as SMNVEV (reference sequence). The CDR3 extends over 15 amino acids. V shed 2 bases and J shed 0 bases, with 9 bases lying between them. The CDR3 sequence: CASSLRGQSTDTQYF. In DNA, the CDR3 is TGTGCCAGCAGTTTAAGAGGACAAAGCACAGATACGCAGTATTTT.

V is TRBV5-1 and J is TRBJ2-7; TRBD2 aligns across 8 bases. V dropped 0 bases and J dropped 3; count of bases not matched to a gene: 2. The CDR3 loop spans 14 amino acids. Germline V gene sequence: CDR1 SGHRS, CDR2 YFSETQ. The CDR3 DNA reads as TGCGCCAGCAGCTTGGGAACTAGCGGCTACGAGCAGTACTTC. Protein product: CASSLGTSGYEQYF.

This rearrangement joins TRBV9 to TRBJ2-1, with 11 bases identical to TRBD1. Germline lookup yields CDR1 SGDLS and CDR2 YYNGEE. The CDR3 is made up of 14 amino acids. The ends lost 3 bases at V and 8 bases at J; junction bases unmatched: 4. In nucleotides, the CDR3 is TGTGCCAGCAGCGCTGGACAGGGGGCCCATGAGCAGTTCTTC. It is translated as CASSAGQGAHEQFF.

The V gene is TRBV15, the J gene TRBJ1-5, with 9 bases that match TRBD1. CDR1 LNHNV and CDR2 YYDKDF come from the germline V gene (reference sequence). The CDR3 spans 16 residues. V was pared by 1 base and J by 2 bases, with 3 bases of the junction left unmatched. CDR3 sequence (DNA): TGTGCCACCAGCAGAGCGGGACAGGGAGGCAATCAGCCCCAGCATTTT. This gives the protein CATSRAGQGGNQPQHF.

This chain uses TRBV5-6 with TRBJ2-1; 10 bases line up with TRBD2. CDR3 length equals 16 residues. Germline V gives CDR1 SGHDT, CDR2 YYEEEE. Trimming at V came to 0 bases and at J to 5 bases, leaving 5 bases not matched to a gene. The DNA of the CDR3 is TGTGCCAGCAGCTTGGAGCGGGGGGGACTCCACAATGAGCAGTTCTTC. This encodes CASSLERGGLHNEQFF.

J is TRBJ1-1 and V is TRBV6-2 or TRBV6-3; maybe TRBD1 (6 bases). This CDR3 has 17 amino acids. V was trimmed by 3 bases and J by 1 base, leaving 18 bases between them. CDR1 MNHEY and CDR2 SVGEGT come from the germline V gene. Here the CDR3 DNA reads TGTGCCAGCAGTTATGGTTATCAGGGGATTGGGAACACTGAAGCTTTCTTT. Its translation is CASSYGYQGIGNTEAFF.

The J gene is TRBJ2-2, the V gene TRBV5-1; 7 bases are shared with TRBD1. Germline CDR1 SGHRS, CDR2 YFSETQ. Losses at the gene ends were 1 base for V and 1 base for J; bases not matched to a gene: 4. The CDR3 has 16 residues. CDR3 loop: CASSLWRTGNTGELFF. CDR3 DNA sequence: TGCGCCAGCAGCTTGTGGAGGACAGGGAACACCGGGGAGCTGTTTTTT. The full variable domain, with the rest looked up from reference TRBV5-1 and TRBJ2-2, is KAGVTQTPRYLIKTRGQQVTLSCSPISGHRSVSWYQQTPGQGLQFLFEYFSETQRNKGNFPGRFSGRQFSNSRSEMNVSTLELGDSALYLCASSLWRTGNTGELFFGEGSRLTVL.

This clone has only a few counts. The chain carries TRBV9 and TRBJ1-3; weak D call: TRBD1 (5 bases). CDR1 and CDR2 (germline): SGDLS, YYNGEE. This CDR3 comprises 17 residues. V shed 0 bases and J shed 0 bases, with 13 bases lying between them. As DNA, the CDR3 is TGTGCCAGCAGCGTAGGAGTTACAGGTCTCTCTGGAAACACCATATATTTT. Translating gives CASSVGVTGLSGNTIYF.

The rearrangement uses TRBV11-2 and TRBJ1-3, with a weak D call TRBD1 (5 bases). Trimming shortened V by 8 bases and J by 8 bases, and 19 bases separated the two germline ends. This CDR3 is built from 14 residues. Germline CDR1 is SGHAT and CDR2 is FQNNGV. The CDR3 sequence is CASGTSGLQDTIYF. DNA for the CDR3: TGTGCCAGCGGGACTTCAGGGCTTCAGGACACCATATATTTT.